A selection of T cell receptor beta chains follows, all from one sample in a study of blood T cells in healthy people across ages. TCRdb reprocessed the 5' RACE reads via MiXCR and lists one record per CDR3 protein. Found here are under 750,000 distinct CDR3 sequences, around half of them singletons; the top ten hold just under 25%. Sequencing was carried out using blood. The origin of the receptors is a man older than 75 in good health. Each CDR3 is given with its conserved first and last residue. D genes are given only for firm matches. Only some rows state a clone size, as once, few, many or a class for expanded clones.

size,J,D,V,CDR3,DNA
few,TRBJ1-1,.,TRBV18,CASSPMGGPNTEAFF,TGTGCCAGCTCACCGATGGGGGGACCGAACACTGAAGCTTTCTTT
many,TRBJ2-1,.,TRBV6-6,CASSHSGQASGSSYNEQFF,TGTGCCAGCAGCCATTCGGGACAGGCCAGCGGGAGCTCCTACAATGAGCAGTTCTTC
.,TRBJ1-5,.,TRBV9,CASSVGLTGQPQHF,TGTGCCAGCAGCGTAGGATTGACCGGACAGCCCCAGCATTTT
.,TRBJ1-5,.,TRBV7-2,CASSLDTGYNQPQHF,TGTGCCAGCAGCTTAGATACGGGGTACAATCAGCCCCAGCATTTT
many,TRBJ2-3,.,TRBV6-5,CASSWAGSDTQYF,TGTGCCAGCAGCTGGGCGGGATCAGATACGCAGTATTTT
.,TRBJ2-1,.,TRBV19,CASSMRGRYNEQFF,TGTGCCAGTAGTATGAGGGGGAGGTACAATGAGCAGTTCTTC
.,TRBJ1-1,.,TRBV20-1,CSASYRARAFF,TGCAGTGCTAGTTACAGGGCTAGAGCTTTCTTT
.,TRBJ2-7,TRBD1,TRBV12-3/TRBV12-4,CASRYGTGTYEQYF,TGTGCCAGCAGATACGGGACAGGTACCTACGAGCAGTACTTC
.,TRBJ2-3,.,TRBV30,CTGSPSPDTQYF,TGTACCGGGAGTCCCAGCCCAGATACGCAGTATTTT
.,TRBJ2-3,TRBD2,TRBV5-1,CASSSRGSRTDTQYF,TGCGCCAGCAGCTCCCGCGGGAGTAGGACAGATACGCAGTATTTT
.,TRBJ2-1,TRBD1,TRBV7-2,CASRTGTGERTRHNEQFF,TGTGCCAGCAGGACCGGGACAGGGGAAAGGACTCGCCACAATGAGCAGTTCTTC
.,TRBJ1-5,.,TRBV30,CAWSVGTSNQPQHF,TGTGCCTGGAGTGTGGGGACCTCGAATCAGCCCCAGCATTTT
.,TRBJ2-5,.,TRBV3-1,CASSQDPPETQYF,TGTGCCAGCAGCCAAGATCCACCCGAGACCCAGTACTTC
many,TRBJ2-1,TRBD1,TRBV20-1,CSAPSGTGARGNEQFF,TGCAGTGCCCCTTCGGGGACAGGGGCCAGGGGCAATGAGCAGTTCTTC
few,TRBJ1-4,TRBD1,TRBV12-3/TRBV12-4,CASSLALQGGNEKLFF,TGTGCCAGCAGTTTAGCGCTTCAGGGGGGCAATGAAAAACTGTTTTTT
few,TRBJ1-2,.,TRBV3-1,CASSLQGTYGYTF,TGTGCCAGCAGCCTCCAAGGGACTTATGGCTACACCTTC
.,TRBJ2-3,.,TRBV7-2,CASSKQGSVDTQYF,TGTGCCAGCAGCAAACAGGGTTCGGTAGATACGCAGTATTTT
.,TRBJ2-6,.,TRBV12-3/TRBV12-4,CAKTKAGSSGANILTF,TGTGCCAAGACAAAAGCAGGTAGCTCTGGGGCCAACATCCTGACTTTC
.,TRBJ1-4,.,TRBV12-3/TRBV12-4,CASSLGTPGREKLFF,TGTGCCAGCAGTCTTGGGACACCGGGAAGAGAAAAACTGTTTTTT
many,TRBJ1-5,.,TRBV10-3,CATKSGRAAEPQHF,TGTGCCACCAAGTCTGGCCGGGCCGCGGAGCCCCAGCATTTT
.,TRBJ2-3,.,TRBV6-2/TRBV6-3,CASSYSGFPDTQYF,TGTGCCAGCAGTTACTCAGGGTTTCCAGATACGCAGTATTTT
.,TRBJ2-6,.,TRBV11-1,CASSLNGAGANVLTF,TGTGCCAGCAGCTTAAATGGAGCAGGGGCCAACGTCCTGACTTTC
.,TRBJ2-7,.,TRBV6-4,CASSDSSREEYRDEQYF,TGTGCCAGCAGTGACTCGAGTCGTGAGGAGTACAGGGACGAGCAGTACTTC
.,TRBJ2-1,.,TRBV6-2/TRBV6-3,CASRESGDEQFF,TGTGCCAGCCGGGAGTCAGGGGATGAGCAGTTCTTC
.,TRBJ1-1,.,TRBV20-1,CSARDLGGTLNTEAFF,TGCAGTGCTAGAGATTTGGGGGGGACCCTGAACACTGAAGCTTTCTTT
.,TRBJ2-5,TRBD2,TRBV4-3,CASSLLAGEGETQYF,TGCGCCAGCAGCCTGCTAGCGGGGGAGGGAGAGACCCAGTACTTC
.,TRBJ1-2,.,TRBV7-8,CASSRQTGSNYGYTF,TGTGCCAGCAGCCGCCAGACCGGGAGTAACTATGGCTACACCTTC
.,TRBJ2-5,.,TRBV7-9,CASSLEAVGGSNEQYF,TGTGCCAGCAGCTTAGAGGCAGTGGGAGGTAGCAATGAGCAGTACTTC
.,TRBJ2-2,.,TRBV4-3,CASSQEGGTGELFF,TGCGCCAGCAGCCAAGAAGGGGGCACCGGGGAGCTGTTTTTT
.,TRBJ2-7,.,TRBV12-3/TRBV12-4,CASSEPGRNYEQYF,TGTGCCAGCAGTGAACCGGGCCGAAATTACGAGCAGTACTTC
.,TRBJ1-6,TRBD1,TRBV7-2,CASSFQTGDNSPLHF,TGTGCCAGCAGCTTCCAAACAGGGGATAATTCACCCCTCCACTTT
.,TRBJ2-2,.,TRBV7-8,CASSLVRTANTGELFF,TGTGCCAGCAGCTTAGTGAGGACAGCAAACACCGGGGAGCTGTTTTTT